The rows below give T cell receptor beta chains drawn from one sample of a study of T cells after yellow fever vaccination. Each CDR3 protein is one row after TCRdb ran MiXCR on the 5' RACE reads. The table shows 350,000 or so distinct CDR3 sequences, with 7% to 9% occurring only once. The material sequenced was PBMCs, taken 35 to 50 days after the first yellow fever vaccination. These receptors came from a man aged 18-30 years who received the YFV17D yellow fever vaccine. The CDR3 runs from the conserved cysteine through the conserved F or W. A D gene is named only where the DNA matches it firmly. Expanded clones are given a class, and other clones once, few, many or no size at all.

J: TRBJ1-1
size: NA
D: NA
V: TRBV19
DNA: TGTGCCAGTAGTGCGACTGGGGTTTGGGGAACTGAAGCTTTCTTT
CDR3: CASSATGVWGTEAFF

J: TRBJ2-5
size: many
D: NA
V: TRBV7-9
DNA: TGTGCCAGCAGCCTGAATACAGGAGAGACCCAGTACTTC
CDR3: CASSLNTGETQYF

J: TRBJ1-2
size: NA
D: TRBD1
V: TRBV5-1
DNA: TGCGCCAGCAGCGTGGGGGCAGGGGGCGTCGGCTATGGCTACACCTTC
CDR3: CASSVGAGGVGYGYTF

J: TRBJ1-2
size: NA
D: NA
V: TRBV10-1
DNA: TGCGCCAGCAGTGAAGACCCCTTCTATGGCTACACCTTC
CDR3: CASSEDPFYGYTF

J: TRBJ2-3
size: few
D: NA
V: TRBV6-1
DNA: TGTGCCAGCAGGAGACAGGCCGCAGATACGCAGTATTTT
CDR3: CASRRQAADTQYF

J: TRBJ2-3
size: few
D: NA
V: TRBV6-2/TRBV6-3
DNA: TGTGCCAGCAGTTACCCGGGAAGAGGACCTACAGATACGCAGTATTTT
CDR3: CASSYPGRGPTDTQYF

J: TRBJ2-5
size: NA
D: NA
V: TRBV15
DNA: TGTGCCACCAGCGGAGACCCAGGGCGAGAGACCCAGTACTTC
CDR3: CATSGDPGRETQYF

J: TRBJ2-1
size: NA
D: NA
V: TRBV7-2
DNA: TGTGCCAGCAGCTACCCGCCGGGGGATGAGCAGTTCTTC
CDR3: CASSYPPGDEQFF

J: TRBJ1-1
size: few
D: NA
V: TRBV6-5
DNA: TGTGCCAGCAGTTACTCCGGGGAGGTGAACACTGAAGCTTTCTTT
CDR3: CASSYSGEVNTEAFF

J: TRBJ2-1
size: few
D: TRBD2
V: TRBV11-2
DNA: TGTGCCAGCAGCCTGGAGCGGGGGGGATACAATGAGCAGTTCTTC
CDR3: CASSLERGGYNEQFF

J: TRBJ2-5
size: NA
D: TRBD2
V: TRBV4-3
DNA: TGCGCCAGCAGTTCCCAAGCGGGGCGGGGGGAGACCCAGTACTTC
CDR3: CASSSQAGRGETQYF

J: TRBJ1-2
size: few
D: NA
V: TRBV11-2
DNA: TGTGCCAGCAGTCCTGCCGGGGGGGGGGCGTCCGGCTACACCTTC
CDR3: CASSPAGGGASGYTF

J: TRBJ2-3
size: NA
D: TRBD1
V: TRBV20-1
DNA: TGCAGTGCCGTCGCGGACAGGGGCGGCACAGATACGCAGTATTTT
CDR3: CSAVADRGGTDTQYF

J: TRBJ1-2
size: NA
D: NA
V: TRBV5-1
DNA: TGCGCCAGCAGCTTGGACGGAAGGTCCTATGGCTACACCTTC
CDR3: CASSLDGRSYGYTF

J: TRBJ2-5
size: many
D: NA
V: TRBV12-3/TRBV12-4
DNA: TGTGCCAGCAGTTTCGGGGGATCCGGGGAGACCCAGTACTTC
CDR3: CASSFGGSGETQYF

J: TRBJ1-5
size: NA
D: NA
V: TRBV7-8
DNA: TGTGCCAGCAGCTTAGGATTGGGGACCGATCAGCCCCAGCATTTT
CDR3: CASSLGLGTDQPQHF

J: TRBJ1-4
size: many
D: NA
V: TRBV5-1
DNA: TGCGCCAGCAGCTTGGAAGGGCCCGGGGAAAAACTGTTTTTT
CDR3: CASSLEGPGEKLFF

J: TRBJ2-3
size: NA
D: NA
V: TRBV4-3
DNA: TGCGCCAGCAGGATTCGGGAGAATACGCAGTATTTT
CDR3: CASRIRENTQYF

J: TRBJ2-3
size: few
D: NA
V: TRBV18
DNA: TGTGCCAGCTCACCGATGGGCACAGATACGCAGTATTTT
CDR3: CASSPMGTDTQYF

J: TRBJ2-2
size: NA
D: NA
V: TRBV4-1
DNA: TGCGCCAGCAGCCAACAGGCACACGCGGGACCAACCGGGGAGCTGTTTTTT
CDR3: CASSQQAHAGPTGELFF

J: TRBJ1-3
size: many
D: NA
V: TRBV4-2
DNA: TGTGCCAGCAGCGACCGAGGGAGCTCTGGAAACACCATATATTTT
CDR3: CASSDRGSSGNTIYF

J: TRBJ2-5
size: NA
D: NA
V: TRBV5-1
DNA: TGCGCCAGCAGCTTCGACGGTTCGGCGGAAGAGACCCAGTACTTC
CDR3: CASSFDGSAEETQYF

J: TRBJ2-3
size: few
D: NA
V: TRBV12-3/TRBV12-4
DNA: TGTGCCAGCACCCGGACGGTGCCTCGGACTAGCACAGATACGCAGTATTTT
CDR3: CASTRTVPRTSTDTQYF

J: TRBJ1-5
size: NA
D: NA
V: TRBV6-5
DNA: TGTGCCAGCAGTTACTCGGGGGGTAGCAATCAGCCCCAGCATTTT
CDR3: CASSYSGGSNQPQHF

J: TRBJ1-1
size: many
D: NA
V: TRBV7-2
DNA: TGTGCCAGCAGCCCGGACAGTCCGACTGAAGCTTTCTTT
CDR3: CASSPDSPTEAFF

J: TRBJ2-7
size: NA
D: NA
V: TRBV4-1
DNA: TGCGCCAGCAGCCAAGAAGGTTCAGGGTGGGAGCAGTACTTC
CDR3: CASSQEGSGWEQYF

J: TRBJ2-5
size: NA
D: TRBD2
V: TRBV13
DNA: TGTGCCAGCAGCTCCGACCTAGCGGGGGGGCGGGAGACCCAGTACTTC
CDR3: CASSSDLAGGRETQYF

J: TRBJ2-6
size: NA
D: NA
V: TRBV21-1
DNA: TGTGCCAGCAGCAAATCGTGTGAGGGATCTTACTCTGGGGCCAACGTCCTGACTTTC
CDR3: CASSKSCEGSYSGANVLTF

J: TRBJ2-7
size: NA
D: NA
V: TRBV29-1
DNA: TGCAGCGTCGAAGGGGGGCCGGTGCAGTACTTC
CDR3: CSVEGGPVQYF

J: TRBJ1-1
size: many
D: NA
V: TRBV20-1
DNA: TGCAGTGCTAGACTGGGTGTCGAAGCTTTCTTT
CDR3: CSARLGVEAFF

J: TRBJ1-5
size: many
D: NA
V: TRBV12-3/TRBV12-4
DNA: TGTGCCAGCAGCCCCTGGGGGGGGGTCAATCAGCCCCAGCATTTT
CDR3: CASSPWGGVNQPQHF

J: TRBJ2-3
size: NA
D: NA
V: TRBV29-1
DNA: TGCAGCGTTGAAGATCACCCGGGGGAACACACAGATACGCAGTATTTT
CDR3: CSVEDHPGEHTDTQYF

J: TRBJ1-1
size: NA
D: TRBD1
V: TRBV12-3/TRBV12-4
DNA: TGTGCCAGCAGTATTACAGGGGCGGGGACTGAAGCTTTCTTT
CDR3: CASSITGAGTEAFF

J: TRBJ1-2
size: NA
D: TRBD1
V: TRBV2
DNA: TGTGCCAGCAGGGACAGGAGCCATGGCTACACCTTC
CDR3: CASRDRSHGYTF

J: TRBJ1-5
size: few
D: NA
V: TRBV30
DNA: TGTGCCTGGAGTGCTTCGACAGGCTATAGCAATCAGCCCCAGCATTTT
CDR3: CAWSASTGYSNQPQHF

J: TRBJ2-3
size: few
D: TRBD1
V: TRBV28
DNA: TGTGCCAGCACTACGGGGACAGGGTGGGCAGATACGCAGTATTTT
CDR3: CASTTGTGWADTQYF

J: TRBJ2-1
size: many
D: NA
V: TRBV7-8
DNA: TGTGCCAGCAGCTTAGCCGAGTGGAGTGAGCAGTTCTTC
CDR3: CASSLAEWSEQFF

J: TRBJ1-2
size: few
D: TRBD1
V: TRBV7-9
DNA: TGTGCCAGCGAACGCCAGGGGGACTATGGCTACACCTTC
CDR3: CASERQGDYGYTF

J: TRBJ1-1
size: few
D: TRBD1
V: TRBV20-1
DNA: TGCAGTGCGCCGATAACAGGGGTCAACGCAGGAGCTTTCTTT
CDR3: CSAPITGVNAGAFF

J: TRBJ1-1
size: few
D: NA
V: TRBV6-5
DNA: TGTGCCAGCAGTTACCCCCCGAGAGCTTTCTTT
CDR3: CASSYPPRAFF

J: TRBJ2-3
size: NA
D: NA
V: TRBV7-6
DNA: TGTGCCAGCAGCTTAGGGCCCAACACAGATACGCAGTATTTT
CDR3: CASSLGPNTDTQYF